These 13 T cell receptor beta chains were all obtained from the same sample, sequenced in a study of blood T cells in healthy people across ages (dated by TCRdb to the mid-2010s). Receptor amplification or capture employed 5' RACE. Sequencing took place on an Illumina HiSeq 2500. A second roughly 6 to 12 cycle PCR used a sample-barcoded 5' primer and a J-beta primer mix. TCRdb handled the public reads itself, with Q25 trimming in fastp and clone calling in MiXCR, and kept productive beta chains. Merged by CDR3 protein, the rows form single entries marked with the most common genes and DNA. The table for this sample lists more than 800,000 distinct CDR3 sequences; more than 25% of them were counted only once. The biggest ten clones account for approximately 15% of the sample. The material sequenced was blood. The receptors here all came from an elderly woman in good health.

At least ten counts were recorded for this clonotype. This chain links TRBV12-3 or TRBV12-4 with TRBJ1-6, with 7 bases that match TRBD1. The CDR3 runs 14 residues. Trimming at V came to 5 bases and at J to 4 bases, leaving 2 bases not matched to a gene. This CDR3 reads CASSRDSYNSPLHF. The DNA of the CDR3 is TGTGCCAGCAGTCGGGACAGTTATAATTCACCCCTCCACTTT.

This clonotype was seen at least ten times. This chain connects TRBV20-1 to TRBJ1-6; TRBD1 is a possible D gene (5 bases). CDR1 DFQATT and CDR2 SNEGSKA come from the germline V gene (reference sequence). CDR3 length: 15 amino acids. V was cut by 0 bases and J by 6 bases, with 12 bases left in between. The CDR3 loop reads CSARDLRDSNSPLHF. In DNA form, the CDR3 reads TGCAGTGCTAGAGACCTTCGCGACAGTAATTCACCCCTCCACTTT.

About this clonotype: This may be a read error, as it is one base from a much larger clone. The gene calls are TRBV25-1 and TRBJ2-5, with D tentatively TRBD1 or TRBD2 (5 bases each). The CDR3 contains 14 residues. Trimming removed 4 bases at V and 11 bases at J, with 20 bases between. Germline V gives CDR1 MGHDK, CDR2 SYGVNS. The CDR3 DNA follows: TGTGCCAGCAGTGTCCAAAGGGGAGACAATGAGCAGTACTTC. Translation gives CASSVQRGDNEQYF.

Many counts were recorded for this clonotype. This chain connects TRBV5-6 to TRBJ2-5, with 15 nucleotides matching TRBD2. CDR1 SGHDT and CDR2 YYEEEE come from the germline V gene. Losses at the gene ends were 1 base for V and 4 bases for J; bases not matched to a gene: 8. The CDR3 is made up of 18 amino acids. In nucleotides, the CDR3 is TGTGCCAGCAGCTTGCCTCCGGGACTAGCGGGGGGTCGAGAGACCCAGTACTTC. It specifies CASSLPPGLAGGRETQYF.

This clonotype occurred many times. The J gene is TRBJ2-4, the V gene TRBV2, with 9 positions matching TRBD1. Germline-derived CDR1 and CDR2 are SNHLY and FYNNEI. CDR3 length equals 14 residues. After removal of 7 bases from V and 6 bases from J, the junction contained 7 bases not matched to a gene. For the CDR3, the DNA is TGTGCCAGCATGGCGACAGGGGGGGTAAACATTCAGTACTTC. It specifies CASMATGGVNIQYF.

This clonotype occurred many times. The J gene is TRBJ2-3, the V gene TRBV4-1; tentative D call: TRBD2 (6 bases). The CDR3 sequence is 16 residues long. Trimming pared 0 bases from V and 3 bases from J, leaving 13 bases between. Germline CDR1 and CDR2: MGHRA and YSYEKL. CDR3 in amino acids: CASSQDNRGWTDTQYF. Written as DNA, the CDR3 is TGCGCCAGCAGCCAAGATAACCGGGGGTGGACAGATACGCAGTATTTT.

Concerning this clonotype itself: This sequence may be a read error, since a much larger clone differs from it by one base. The chain links TRBV5-4 to TRBJ1-2; TRBD1 aligns across 7 bases. There are 16 residues in the CDR3. Germline loops: CDR1 SGHNT, CDR2 YYREEE (reference sequence). This CDR3 is CAGSLGGGQGGNGYTF. DNA of the CDR3: TGTGCCGGCAGCTTAGGAGGGGGCCAGGGGGGCAATGGCTACACCTTC.

This clonotype was detected many times. The J gene is TRBJ2-1, the V gene TRBV7-8; D remains ambiguous. V was shortened by 1 base and J by 6 bases, with 13 bases between the two germline ends. The CDR3 runs to 15 residues. Germline V gene lookup returns CDR1 SGHVS and CDR2 FQNEAQ. This CDR3 is CASSLELMVGNEQFF. The CDR3 DNA is TGTGCCAGCAGCTTAGAATTGATGGTAGGCAATGAGCAGTTCTTC.

This clonotype was observed many times. The rearrangement links TRBV7-2 to TRBJ1-6; 8 bases fit TRBD1. Germline loops: CDR1 SGHTA, CDR2 FQGNSA. V gave up 6 bases and J gave up 5 bases; unmatched junction bases: 9. The CDR3 covers 16 residues. The CDR3 sequence is CASSIQAGQDNSPLHF. CDR3 nucleotide sequence: TGTGCCAGCAGTATTCAGGCGGGACAGGATAATTCACCCCTCCACTTT.

The table lists this clonotype with a few counts. A much more abundant neighbour one base away suggests this may be a read error. The chain recombines TRBV30 with TRBJ2-1; D possibly corresponds to TRBD1 (6 bases). The CDR3 sequence is 13 residues long. V lost 2 bases and J lost 12, with 17 bases in between. Germline-derived CDR1 and CDR2 are GTSNPN and SVGIG (reference sequence). CDR3 amino acids: CAWSSKSGVAQFF. The CDR3 DNA is TGTGCCTGGAGTTCCAAATCAGGGGTTGCGCAGTTCTTC. The full variable domain, with the rest looked up from reference TRBV30 and TRBJ2-1, is SQTIHQWPATLVQPVGSPLSLECTVEGTSNPNLYWYRQAAGRGLQLLFYSVGIGQISSEVPQNLSASRPQDRQFILSSKKLLLSDSGFYLCAWSSKSGVAQFFGPGTRLTVL.

Concerning this clonotype itself: Since a much larger clone is just one base distant, this may be a read error. The chain recombines TRBV7-2 with TRBJ1-2; D gene ambiguous. The CDR3 length is 11 residues. CDR1 and CDR2 (germline): SGHTA, FQGNSA. In DNA form, the CDR3 reads TGTGCCGGCAGCTTATATAATGGCTACACCTTC. This translates into CAGSLYNGYTF. Full variable domain (rest looked up from reference TRBV7-2 and TRBJ1-2): GAGVSQSPSNKVTEKGKDVELRCDPISGHTALYWYRQSLGQGLEFLIYFQGNSAPDKSGLPSDRFSAERTGGSVSTLTIQRTQQEDSAVYLCAGSLYNGYTFGSGTRLTVV.

V and J are TRBV5-1 and TRBJ2-5; perhaps TRBD2 as D (7 bases). The CDR3 has 15 amino acids. Germline-derived CDR1 and CDR2 are SGHRS and YFSETQ. V was trimmed by 0 bases and J by 7 bases, leaving 16 bases between them. The CDR3 spells CASSLALGGPGTQYF. Here the CDR3 DNA reads TGCGCCAGCAGCTTGGCCCTCGGGGGGCCAGGGACCCAGTACTTC.

The V and J genes are TRBV6-5 and TRBJ1-5; D is possibly TRBD1 (5 bases). Germline values: CDR1 MNHEY, CDR2 SVGAGI. This CDR3 region has 14 residues. Trimming removed 7 bases from V and 3 bases from J, with 13 bases in between. The CDR3 nucleotides are TGTGCCAGCAAGGGCCAGGACACCAATCAGCCCCAGCATTTT. As protein: CASKGQDTNQPQHF.